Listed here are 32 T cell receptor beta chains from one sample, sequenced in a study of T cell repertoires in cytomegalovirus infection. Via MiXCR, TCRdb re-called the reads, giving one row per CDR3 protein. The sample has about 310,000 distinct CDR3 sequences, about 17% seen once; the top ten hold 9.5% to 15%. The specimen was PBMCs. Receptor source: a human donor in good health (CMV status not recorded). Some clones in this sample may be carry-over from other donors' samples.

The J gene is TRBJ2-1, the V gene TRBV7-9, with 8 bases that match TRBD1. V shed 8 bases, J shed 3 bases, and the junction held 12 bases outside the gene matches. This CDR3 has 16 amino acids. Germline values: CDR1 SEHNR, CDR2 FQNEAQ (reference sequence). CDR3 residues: CASSTGQVLFYNEQFF. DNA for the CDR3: TGTGCCAGCTCGACGGGACAGGTTCTTTTCTACAATGAGCAGTTCTTC.

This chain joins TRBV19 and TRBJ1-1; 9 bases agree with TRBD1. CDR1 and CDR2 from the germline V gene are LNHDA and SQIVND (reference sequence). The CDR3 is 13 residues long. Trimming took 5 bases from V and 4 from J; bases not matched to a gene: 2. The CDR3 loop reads CASSHRGLTEAFF. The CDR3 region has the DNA TGTGCCAGTAGTCACAGGGGGCTCACTGAAGCTTTCTTT.

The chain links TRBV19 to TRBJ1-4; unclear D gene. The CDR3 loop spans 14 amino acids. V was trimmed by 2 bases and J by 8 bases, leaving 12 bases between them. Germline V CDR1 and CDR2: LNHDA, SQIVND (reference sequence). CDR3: CASSIMRPPEKLFF. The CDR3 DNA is TGTGCCAGTAGTATAATGAGACCACCGGAAAAACTGTTTTTT.

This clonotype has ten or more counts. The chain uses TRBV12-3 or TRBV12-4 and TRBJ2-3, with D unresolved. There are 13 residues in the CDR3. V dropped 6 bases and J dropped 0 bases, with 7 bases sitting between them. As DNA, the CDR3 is TGTGCCAGCAGCCGCCCAAGCACAGATACGCAGTATTTT. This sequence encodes CASSRPSTDTQYF.

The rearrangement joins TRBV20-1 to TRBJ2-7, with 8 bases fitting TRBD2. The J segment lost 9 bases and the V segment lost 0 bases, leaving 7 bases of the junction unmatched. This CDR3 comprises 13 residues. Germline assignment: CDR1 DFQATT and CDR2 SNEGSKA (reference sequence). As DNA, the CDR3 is TGCAGTGCTAGAGATCCGGGGGGGAGAGGGCAGTACTTC. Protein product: CSARDPGGRGQYF.

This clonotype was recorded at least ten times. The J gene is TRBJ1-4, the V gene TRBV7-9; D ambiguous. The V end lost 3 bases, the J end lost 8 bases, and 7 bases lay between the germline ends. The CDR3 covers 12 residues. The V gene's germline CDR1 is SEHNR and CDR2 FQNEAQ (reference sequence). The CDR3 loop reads CASSLEREKLFF. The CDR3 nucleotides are TGTGCCAGCAGCTTGGAAAGGGAAAAACTGTTTTTT.

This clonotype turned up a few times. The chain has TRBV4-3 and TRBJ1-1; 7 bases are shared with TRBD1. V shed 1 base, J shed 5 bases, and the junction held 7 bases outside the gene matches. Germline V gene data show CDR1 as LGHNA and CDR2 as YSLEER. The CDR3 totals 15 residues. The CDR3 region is CASSQARTGRTEAFF. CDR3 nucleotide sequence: TGCGCCAGCAGCCAAGCCAGGACAGGACGGACTGAAGCTTTCTTT.

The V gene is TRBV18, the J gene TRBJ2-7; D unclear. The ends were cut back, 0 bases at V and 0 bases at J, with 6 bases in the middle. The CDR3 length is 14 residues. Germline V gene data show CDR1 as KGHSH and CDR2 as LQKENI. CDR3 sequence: CASSPPSTSYEQYF. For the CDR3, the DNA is TGTGCCAGCTCACCACCGAGTACCTCCTACGAGCAGTACTTC.

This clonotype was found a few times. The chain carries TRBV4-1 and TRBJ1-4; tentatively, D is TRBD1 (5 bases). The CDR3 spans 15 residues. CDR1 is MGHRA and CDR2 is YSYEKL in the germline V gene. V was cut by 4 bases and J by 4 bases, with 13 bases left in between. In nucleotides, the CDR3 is TGCGCCAGCAGCCTTCAAGGGACCCTTAATGAAAAACTGTTTTTT. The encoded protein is CASSLQGTLNEKLFF.

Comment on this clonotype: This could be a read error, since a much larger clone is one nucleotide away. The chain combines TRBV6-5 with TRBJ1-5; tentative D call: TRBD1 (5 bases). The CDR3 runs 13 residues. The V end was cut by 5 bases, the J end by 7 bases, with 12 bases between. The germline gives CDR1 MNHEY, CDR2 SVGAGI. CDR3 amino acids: CASSTRDRQPQHF. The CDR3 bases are TGTGCCAGCAGTACCCGGGACCGCCAGCCCCAGCATTTT.

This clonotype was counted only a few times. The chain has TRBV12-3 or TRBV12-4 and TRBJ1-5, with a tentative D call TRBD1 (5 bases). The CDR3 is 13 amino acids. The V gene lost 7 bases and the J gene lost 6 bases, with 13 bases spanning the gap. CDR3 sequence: CASTRGYGQPQHF. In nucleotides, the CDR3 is TGTGCCAGCACCCGGGGGTACGGTCAGCCCCAGCATTTT.

The CDR3, as DNA: TGCGCTAGCTCCCTGACTAGCGGGGGGATCACAGATACGCAGTATTTT. Its protein product is CASSLTSGGITDTQYF. The genes are TRBV4-3 and TRBJ2-3; 13 bases match TRBD2. The CDR3 length is 16 residues. The germline gives CDR1 LGHNA, CDR2 YSLEER.

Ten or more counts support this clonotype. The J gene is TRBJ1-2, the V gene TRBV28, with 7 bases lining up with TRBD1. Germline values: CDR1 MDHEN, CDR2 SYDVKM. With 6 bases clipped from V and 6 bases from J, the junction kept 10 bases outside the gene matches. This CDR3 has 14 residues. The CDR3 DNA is TGTGCCAGCAGCTCCGCCGCAGGGGGAAATGGCTACACCTTC. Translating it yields CASSSAAGGNGYTF.

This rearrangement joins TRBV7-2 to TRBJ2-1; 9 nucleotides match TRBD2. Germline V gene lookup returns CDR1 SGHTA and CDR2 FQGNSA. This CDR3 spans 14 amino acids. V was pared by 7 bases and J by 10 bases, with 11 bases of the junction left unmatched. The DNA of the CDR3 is TGTGCCAGCACTCTAGCGGGGTCCTCACGCGAGCAGTTCTTC. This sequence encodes CASTLAGSSREQFF.

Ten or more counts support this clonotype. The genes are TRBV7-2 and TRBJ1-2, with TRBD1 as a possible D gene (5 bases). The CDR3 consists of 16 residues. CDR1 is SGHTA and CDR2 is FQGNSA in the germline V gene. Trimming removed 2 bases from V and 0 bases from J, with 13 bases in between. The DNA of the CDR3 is TGTGCCAGCAGCTTAAAGGGCACGGACACTAACTATGGCTACACCTTC. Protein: CASSLKGTDTNYGYTF.

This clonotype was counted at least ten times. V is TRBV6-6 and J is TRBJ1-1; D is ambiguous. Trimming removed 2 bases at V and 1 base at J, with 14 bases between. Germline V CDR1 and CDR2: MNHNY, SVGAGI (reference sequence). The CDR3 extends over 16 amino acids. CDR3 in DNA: TGTGCCAGCAGTTACGCCTTGTGGACGCAGAACACTGAAGCTTTCTTT. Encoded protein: CASSYALWTQNTEAFF.

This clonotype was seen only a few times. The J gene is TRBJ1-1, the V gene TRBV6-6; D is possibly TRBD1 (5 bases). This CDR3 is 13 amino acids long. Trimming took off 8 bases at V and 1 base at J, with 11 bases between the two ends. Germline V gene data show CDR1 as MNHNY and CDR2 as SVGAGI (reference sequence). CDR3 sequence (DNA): TGTGCCAGCCATGGGACGGCGAACACTGAAGCTTTCTTT. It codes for CASHGTANTEAFF.

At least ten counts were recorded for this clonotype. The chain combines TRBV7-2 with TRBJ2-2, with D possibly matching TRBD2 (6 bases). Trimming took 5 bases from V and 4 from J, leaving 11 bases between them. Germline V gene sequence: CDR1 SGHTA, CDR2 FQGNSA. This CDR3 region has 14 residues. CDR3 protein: CASSPWTTTGELFF. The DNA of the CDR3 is TGTGCCAGCAGCCCGTGGACTACCACCGGGGAGCTGTTTTTT.

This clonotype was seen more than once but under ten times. The CDR3 DNA follows: TGTGCCAGCAGTCCCGAGGGACCCTACAATGAGCAGTTCTTC. It specifies CASSPEGPYNEQFF. V and J are TRBV12-3 or TRBV12-4 and TRBJ2-1, with D perhaps TRBD1 or TRBD2 (5 bases each). CDR3 length: 14 residues. V was pared by 5 bases and J by 2 bases, with 10 bases between.

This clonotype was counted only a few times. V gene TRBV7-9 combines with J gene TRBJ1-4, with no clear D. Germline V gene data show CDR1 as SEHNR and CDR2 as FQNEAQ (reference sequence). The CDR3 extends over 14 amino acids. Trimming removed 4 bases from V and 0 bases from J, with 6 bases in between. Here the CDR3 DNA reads TGTGCCAGCAGCTCACAATCAACTAATGAAAAACTGTTTTTT. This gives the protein CASSSQSTNEKLFF.

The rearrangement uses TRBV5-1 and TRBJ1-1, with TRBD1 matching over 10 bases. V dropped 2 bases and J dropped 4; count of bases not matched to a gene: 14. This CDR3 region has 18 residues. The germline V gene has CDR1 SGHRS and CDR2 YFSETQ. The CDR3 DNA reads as TGCGCCAGCAGCTTCACCGCGACAGGGGGCCCGGTGGGCACTGAAGCTTTCTTT. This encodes CASSFTATGGPVGTEAFF.

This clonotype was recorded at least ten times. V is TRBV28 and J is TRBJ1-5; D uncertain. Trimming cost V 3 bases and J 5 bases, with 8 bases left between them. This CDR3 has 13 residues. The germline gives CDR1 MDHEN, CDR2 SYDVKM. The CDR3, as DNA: TGTGCCAGCAGTTTTAGGTTTCATCAGCCCCAGCATTTT. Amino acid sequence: CASSFRFHQPQHF.

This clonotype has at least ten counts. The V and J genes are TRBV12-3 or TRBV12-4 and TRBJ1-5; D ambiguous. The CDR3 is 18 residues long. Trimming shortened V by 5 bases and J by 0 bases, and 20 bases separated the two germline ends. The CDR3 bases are TGTGCCAGCAGTACGGGAGGTTGGGGTCTCCCTAGCAATCAGCCCCAGCATTTT. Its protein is CASSTGGWGLPSNQPQHF.

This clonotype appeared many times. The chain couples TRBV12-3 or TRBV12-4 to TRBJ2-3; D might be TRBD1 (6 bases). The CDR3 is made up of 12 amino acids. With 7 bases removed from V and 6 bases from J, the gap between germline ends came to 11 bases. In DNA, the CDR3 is TGTGCCAGCAAAATTCAGGGGGATACGCAGTATTTT. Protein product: CASKIQGDTQYF.

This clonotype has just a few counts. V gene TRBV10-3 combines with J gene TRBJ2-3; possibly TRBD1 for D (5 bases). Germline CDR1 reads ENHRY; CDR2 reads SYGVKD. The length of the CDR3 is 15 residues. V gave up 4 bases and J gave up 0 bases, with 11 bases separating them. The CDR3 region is CAISGQTASTDTQYF. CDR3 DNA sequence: TGTGCCATCAGTGGACAGACAGCTAGCACAGATACGCAGTATTTT.

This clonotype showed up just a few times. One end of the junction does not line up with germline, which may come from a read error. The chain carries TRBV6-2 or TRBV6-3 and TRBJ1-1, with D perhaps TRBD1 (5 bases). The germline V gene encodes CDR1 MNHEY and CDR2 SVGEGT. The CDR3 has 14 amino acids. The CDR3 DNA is TGTGCCAGCAGTGACTCACGAACGGGGGCTGAAGCTTTCTTT. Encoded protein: CASSDSRTGAEAFF.

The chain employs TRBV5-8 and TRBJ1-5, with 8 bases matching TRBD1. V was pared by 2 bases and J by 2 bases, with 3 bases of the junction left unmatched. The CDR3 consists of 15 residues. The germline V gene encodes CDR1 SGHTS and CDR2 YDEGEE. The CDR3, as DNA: TGTGCCAGCAGCTTCGACAGGGGTGGCAATCAGCCCCAGCATTTT. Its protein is CASSFDRGGNQPQHF.

The CDR3 DNA reads TGCGCCAGCAGCTTGACTAGCGGGGGTGCCTCCTACAATGAGCAGTTCTTC. Translating gives CASSLTSGGASYNEQFF. This chain uses TRBV5-1 with TRBJ2-1, with TRBD2 identical over 11 bases. V shed 1 base and J 0 bases; nucleotides not matched to a gene: 3. The CDR3 has 17 amino acids. The germline V gene has CDR1 SGHRS and CDR2 YFSETQ.

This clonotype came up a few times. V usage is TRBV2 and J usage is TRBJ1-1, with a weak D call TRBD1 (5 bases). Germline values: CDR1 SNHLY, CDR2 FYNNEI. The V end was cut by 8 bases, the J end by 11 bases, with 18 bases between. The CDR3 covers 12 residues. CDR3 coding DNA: TGTGCCAGCCGGGCGGGGACCCCGGAGGCTTTCTTT. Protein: CASRAGTPEAFF. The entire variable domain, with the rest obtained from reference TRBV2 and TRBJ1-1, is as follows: EPEVTQTPSHQVTQMGQEVILRCVPISNHLYFYWYRQILGQKVEFLVSFYNNEISEKSEIFDDQFSVERPDGSNFTLKIRSTKLEDSAMYFCASRAGTPEAFFGQGTRLTVV.

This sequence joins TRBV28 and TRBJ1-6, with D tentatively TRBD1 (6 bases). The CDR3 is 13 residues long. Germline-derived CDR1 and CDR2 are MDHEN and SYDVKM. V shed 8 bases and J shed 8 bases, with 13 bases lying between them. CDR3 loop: CASADRLDSPLHF. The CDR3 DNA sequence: TGTGCCAGCGCTGACAGGCTGGATTCACCCCTCCACTTT. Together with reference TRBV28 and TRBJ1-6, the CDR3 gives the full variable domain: DVKVTQSSRYLVKRTGEKVFLECVQDMDHENMFWYRQDPGLGLRLIYFSYDVKMKEKGDIPEGYSVSREKKERFSLILESASTNQTSMYLCASADRLDSPLHFGNGTRLTVT.

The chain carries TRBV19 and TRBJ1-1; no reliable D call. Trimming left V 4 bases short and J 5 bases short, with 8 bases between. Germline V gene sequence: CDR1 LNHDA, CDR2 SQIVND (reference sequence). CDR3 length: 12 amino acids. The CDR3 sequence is CASSSVGTEAFF. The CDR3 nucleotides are TGTGCCAGTAGTAGCGTAGGGACTGAAGCTTTCTTT.

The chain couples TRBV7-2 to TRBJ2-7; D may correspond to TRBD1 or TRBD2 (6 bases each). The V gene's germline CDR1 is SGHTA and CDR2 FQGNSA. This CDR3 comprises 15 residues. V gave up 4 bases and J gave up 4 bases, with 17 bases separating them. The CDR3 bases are TGTGCCAGCAGCTCCTACGGGGGCCCCCCTTACGAGCAGTACTTC. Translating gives CASSSYGGPPYEQYF.